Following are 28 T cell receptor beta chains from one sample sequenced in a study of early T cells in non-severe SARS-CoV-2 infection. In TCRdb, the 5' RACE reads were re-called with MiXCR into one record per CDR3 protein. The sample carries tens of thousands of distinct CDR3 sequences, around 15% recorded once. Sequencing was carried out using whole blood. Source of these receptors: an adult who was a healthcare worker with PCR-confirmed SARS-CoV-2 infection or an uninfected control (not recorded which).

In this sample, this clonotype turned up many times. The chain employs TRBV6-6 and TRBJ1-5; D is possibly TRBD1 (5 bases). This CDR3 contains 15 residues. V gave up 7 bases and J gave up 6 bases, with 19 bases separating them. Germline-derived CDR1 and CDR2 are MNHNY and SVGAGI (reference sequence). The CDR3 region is CASTLDSGRVQPQHF. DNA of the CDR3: TGTGCCAGCACCCTTGACTCGGGCAGGGTTCAGCCCCAGCATTTT.

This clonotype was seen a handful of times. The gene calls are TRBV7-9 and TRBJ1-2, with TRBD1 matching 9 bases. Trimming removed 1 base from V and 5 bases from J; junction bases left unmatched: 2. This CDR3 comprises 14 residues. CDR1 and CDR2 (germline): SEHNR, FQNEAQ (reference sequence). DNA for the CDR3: TGTGCCAGCAGCTTAGGAGACAGGGGGTATGGCTACACCTTC. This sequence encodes CASSLGDRGYGYTF.

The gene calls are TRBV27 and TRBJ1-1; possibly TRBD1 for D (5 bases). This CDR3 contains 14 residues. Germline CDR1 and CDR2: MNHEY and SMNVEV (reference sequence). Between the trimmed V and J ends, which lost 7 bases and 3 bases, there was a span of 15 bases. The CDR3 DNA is TGTGCCAGCATACGGGGCTGGAGGGACACTGAAGCTTTCTTT. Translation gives CASIRGWRDTEAFF.

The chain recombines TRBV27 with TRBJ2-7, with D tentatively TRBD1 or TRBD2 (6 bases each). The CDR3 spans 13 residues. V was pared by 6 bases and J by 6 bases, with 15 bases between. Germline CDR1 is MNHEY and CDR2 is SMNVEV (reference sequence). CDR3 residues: CASSLGGRGEQYF. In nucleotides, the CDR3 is TGTGCCAGCAGCCTCGGGGGCAGAGGCGAGCAGTACTTC.

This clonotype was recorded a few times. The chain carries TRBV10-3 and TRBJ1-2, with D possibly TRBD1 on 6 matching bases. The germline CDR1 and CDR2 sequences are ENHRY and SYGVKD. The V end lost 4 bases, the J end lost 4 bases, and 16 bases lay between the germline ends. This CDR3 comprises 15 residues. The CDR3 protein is CAISGRGQNGYGYTF. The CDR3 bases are TGTGCCATCAGTGGACGGGGACAAAACGGCTATGGCTACACCTTC.

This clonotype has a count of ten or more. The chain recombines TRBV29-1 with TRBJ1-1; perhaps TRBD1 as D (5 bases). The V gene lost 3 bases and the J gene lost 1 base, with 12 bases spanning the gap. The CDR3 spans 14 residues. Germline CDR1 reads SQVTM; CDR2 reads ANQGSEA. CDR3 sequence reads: CSVDKGSGNTEAFF. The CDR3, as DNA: TGCAGCGTTGATAAGGGGTCAGGGAACACTGAAGCTTTCTTT.

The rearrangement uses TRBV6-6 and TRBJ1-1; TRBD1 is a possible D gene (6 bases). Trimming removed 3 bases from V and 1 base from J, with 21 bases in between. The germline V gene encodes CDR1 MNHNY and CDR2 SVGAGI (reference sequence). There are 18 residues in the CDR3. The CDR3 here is CASSYFGLTGTSNTEAFF. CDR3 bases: TGTGCCAGCAGTTATTTTGGATTGACCGGGACATCGAACACTGAAGCTTTCTTT.

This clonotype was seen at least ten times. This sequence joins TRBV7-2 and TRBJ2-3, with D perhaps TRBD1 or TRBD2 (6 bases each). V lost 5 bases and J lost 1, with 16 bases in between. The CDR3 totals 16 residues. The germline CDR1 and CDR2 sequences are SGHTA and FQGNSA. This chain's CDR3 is CASSALEGGGTDTQYF. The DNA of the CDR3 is TGTGCCAGCAGCGCGTTGGAGGGGGGAGGCACAGATACGCAGTATTTT.

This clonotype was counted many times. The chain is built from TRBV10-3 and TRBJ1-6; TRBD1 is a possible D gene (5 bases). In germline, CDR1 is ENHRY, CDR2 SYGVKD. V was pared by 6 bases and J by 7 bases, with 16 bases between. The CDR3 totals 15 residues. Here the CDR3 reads CAIRRAGQGNSPLHF. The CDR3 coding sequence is TGTGCCATCAGGAGGGCCGGTCAGGGCAATTCACCCCTCCACTTT.

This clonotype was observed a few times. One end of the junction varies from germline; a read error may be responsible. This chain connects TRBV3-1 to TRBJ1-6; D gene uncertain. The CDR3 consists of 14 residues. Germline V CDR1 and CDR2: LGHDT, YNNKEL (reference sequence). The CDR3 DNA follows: TGTGCCAGCTGCCAATGGCGGGAGAATTCACCCCTCCACTTT. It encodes CASCQWRENSPLHF.

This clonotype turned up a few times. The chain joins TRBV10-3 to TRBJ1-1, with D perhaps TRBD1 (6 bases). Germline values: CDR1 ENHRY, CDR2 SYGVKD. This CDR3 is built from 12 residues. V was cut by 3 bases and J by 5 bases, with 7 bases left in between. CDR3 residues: CAISDRGTEAFF. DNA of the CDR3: TGTGCCATCAGTGACAGGGGAACTGAAGCTTTCTTT.

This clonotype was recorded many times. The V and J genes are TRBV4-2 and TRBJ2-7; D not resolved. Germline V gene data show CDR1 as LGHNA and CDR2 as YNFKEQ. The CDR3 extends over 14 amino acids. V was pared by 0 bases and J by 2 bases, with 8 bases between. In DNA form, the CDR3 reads TGTGCCAGCAGCCAAGATGGGGTTACCTACGAGCAGTACTTC. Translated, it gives CASSQDGVTYEQYF.

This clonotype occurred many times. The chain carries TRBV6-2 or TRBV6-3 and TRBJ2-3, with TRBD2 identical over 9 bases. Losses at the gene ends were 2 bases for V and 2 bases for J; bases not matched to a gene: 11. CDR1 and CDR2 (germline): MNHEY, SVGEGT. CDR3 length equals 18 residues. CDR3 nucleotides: TGTGCCAGCAGTTACCCCCCCTCGCGGGGGGGCTACACAGATACGCAGTATTTT. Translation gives CASSYPPSRGGYTDTQYF.

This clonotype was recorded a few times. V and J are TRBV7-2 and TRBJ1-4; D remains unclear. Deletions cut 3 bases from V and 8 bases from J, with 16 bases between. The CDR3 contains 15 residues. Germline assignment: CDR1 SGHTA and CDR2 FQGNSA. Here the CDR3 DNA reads TGTGCCAGCAGCTTGCCCGGCGGGGAAAGCGAAAAACTGTTTTTT. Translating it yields CASSLPGGESEKLFF.

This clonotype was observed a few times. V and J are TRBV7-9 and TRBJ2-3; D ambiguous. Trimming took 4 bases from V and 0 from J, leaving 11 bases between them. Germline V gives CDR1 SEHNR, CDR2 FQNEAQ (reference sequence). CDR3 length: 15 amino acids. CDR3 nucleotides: TGTGCCAGCAGCTACTCTACAACTAGCACAGATACGCAGTATTTT. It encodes CASSYSTTSTDTQYF.

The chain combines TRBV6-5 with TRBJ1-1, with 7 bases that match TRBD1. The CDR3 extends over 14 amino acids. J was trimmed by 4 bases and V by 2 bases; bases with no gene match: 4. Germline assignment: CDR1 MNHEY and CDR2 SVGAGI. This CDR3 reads CASSYVAGGTEAFF. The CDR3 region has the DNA TGTGCCAGCAGTTACGTCGCAGGGGGCACTGAAGCTTTCTTT.

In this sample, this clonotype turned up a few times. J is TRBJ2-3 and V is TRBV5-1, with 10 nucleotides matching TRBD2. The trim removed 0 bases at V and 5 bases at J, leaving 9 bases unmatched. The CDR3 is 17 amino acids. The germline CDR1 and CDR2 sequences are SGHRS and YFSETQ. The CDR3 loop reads CASSLVGLAGAGDTQYF. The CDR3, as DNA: TGCGCCAGCAGCTTGGTGGGGCTAGCGGGGGCCGGAGATACGCAGTATTTT.

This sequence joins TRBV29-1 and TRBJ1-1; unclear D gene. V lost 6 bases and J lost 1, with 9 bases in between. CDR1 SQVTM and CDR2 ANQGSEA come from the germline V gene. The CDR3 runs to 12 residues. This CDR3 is CSVVGGNTEAFF. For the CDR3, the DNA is TGCAGCGTGGTAGGAGGGAACACTGAAGCTTTCTTT.

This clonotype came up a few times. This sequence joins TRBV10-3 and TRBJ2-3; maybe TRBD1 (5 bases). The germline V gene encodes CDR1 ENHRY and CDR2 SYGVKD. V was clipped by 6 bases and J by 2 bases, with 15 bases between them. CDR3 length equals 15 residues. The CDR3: CAISPSAGFTDTQYF. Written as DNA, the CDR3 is TGTGCCATCAGCCCGAGTGCAGGGTTCACAGATACGCAGTATTTT.

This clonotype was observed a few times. CDR3 residues: CAHSHGQGEKLFF. The CDR3 DNA reads as TGTGCCCATTCTCACGGCCAAGGGGAAAAACTGTTTTTT. This chain uses TRBV28 with TRBJ1-4; D is ambiguous. Trimming pared 11 bases from V and 8 bases from J, leaving 18 bases between. CDR3 length: 13 amino acids. The germline gives CDR1 MDHEN, CDR2 SYDVKM.

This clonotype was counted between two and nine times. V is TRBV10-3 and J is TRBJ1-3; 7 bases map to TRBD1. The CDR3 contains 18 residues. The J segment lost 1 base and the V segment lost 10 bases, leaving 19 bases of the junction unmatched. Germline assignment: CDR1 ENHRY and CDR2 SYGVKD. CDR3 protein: CATTPRDSHPFSGNTIYF. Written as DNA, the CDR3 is TGTGCCACAACGCCCCGGGACAGTCACCCTTTTTCTGGAAACACCATATATTTT.

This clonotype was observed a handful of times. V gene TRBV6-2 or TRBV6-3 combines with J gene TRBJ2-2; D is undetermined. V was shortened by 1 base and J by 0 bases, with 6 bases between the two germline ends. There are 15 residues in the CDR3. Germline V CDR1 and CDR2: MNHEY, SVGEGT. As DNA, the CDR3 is TGTGCCAGCAGTTACTGGGCAACGAACACCGGGGAGCTGTTTTTT. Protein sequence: CASSYWATNTGELFF.

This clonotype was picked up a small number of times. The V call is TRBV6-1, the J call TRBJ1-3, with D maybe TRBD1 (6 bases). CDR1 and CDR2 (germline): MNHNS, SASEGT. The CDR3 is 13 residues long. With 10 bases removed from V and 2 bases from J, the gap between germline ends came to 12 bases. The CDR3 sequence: CATGRGPGNTIYF. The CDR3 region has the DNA TGTGCCACGGGGCGGGGGCCTGGAAACACCATATATTTT.

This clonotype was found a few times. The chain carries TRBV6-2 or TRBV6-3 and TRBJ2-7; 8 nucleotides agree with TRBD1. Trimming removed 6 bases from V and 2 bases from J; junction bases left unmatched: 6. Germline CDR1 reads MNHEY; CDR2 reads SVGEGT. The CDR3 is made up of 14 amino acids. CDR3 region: CASSPTGDPYEQYF. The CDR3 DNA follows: TGTGCCAGCAGCCCGACAGGGGACCCCTACGAGCAGTACTTC.

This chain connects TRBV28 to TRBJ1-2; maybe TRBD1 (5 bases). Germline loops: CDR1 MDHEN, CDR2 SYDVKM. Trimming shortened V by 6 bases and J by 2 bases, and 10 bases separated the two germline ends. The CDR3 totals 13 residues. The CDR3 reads CASSQGRNYGYTF. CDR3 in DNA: TGTGCCAGCAGCCAGGGACGGAACTATGGCTACACCTTC.

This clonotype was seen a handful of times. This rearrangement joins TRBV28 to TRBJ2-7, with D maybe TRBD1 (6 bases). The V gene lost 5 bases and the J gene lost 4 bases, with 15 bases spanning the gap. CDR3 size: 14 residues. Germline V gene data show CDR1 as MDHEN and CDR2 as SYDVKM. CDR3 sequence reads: CASSRRRTGYEQYF. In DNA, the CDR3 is TGTGCCAGCAGTCGACGCCGTACAGGGTACGAGCAGTACTTC.

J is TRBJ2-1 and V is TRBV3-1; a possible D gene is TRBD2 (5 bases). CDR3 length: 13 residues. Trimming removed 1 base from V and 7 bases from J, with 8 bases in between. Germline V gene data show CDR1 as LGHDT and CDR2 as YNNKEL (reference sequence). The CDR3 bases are TGTGCCAGCAGCCAAGCAGAGGGTAATGAGCAGTTCTTC. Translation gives CASSQAEGNEQFF.

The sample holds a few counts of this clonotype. CDR3 coding DNA: TGCGCCAGCAGCTTGGCCCTTACTATAGGGGCCGATTACACAGATACGCAGTATTTT. The encoded protein is CASSLALTIGADYTDTQYF. This rearrangement joins TRBV5-1 to TRBJ2-3, with D possibly matching TRBD1 (5 bases). CDR3 length: 19 amino acids. V was clipped by 0 bases and J by 2 bases, with 22 bases between them. Germline V gene lookup returns CDR1 SGHRS and CDR2 YFSETQ.